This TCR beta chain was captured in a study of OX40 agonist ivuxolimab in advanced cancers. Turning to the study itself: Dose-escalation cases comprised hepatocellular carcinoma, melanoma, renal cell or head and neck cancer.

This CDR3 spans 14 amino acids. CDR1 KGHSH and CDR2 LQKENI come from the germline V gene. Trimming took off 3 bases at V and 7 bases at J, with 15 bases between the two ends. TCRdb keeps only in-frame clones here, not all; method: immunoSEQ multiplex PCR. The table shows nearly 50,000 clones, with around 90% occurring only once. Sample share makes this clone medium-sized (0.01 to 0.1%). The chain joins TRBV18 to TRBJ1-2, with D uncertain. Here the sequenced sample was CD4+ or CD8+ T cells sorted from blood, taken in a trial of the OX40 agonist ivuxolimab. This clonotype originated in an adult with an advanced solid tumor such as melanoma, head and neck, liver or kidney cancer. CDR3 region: CASSPLTDSGGYTF. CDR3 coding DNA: TGTGCCAGCTCACCTTTAACGGATTCCGGTGGCTACACCTTC.